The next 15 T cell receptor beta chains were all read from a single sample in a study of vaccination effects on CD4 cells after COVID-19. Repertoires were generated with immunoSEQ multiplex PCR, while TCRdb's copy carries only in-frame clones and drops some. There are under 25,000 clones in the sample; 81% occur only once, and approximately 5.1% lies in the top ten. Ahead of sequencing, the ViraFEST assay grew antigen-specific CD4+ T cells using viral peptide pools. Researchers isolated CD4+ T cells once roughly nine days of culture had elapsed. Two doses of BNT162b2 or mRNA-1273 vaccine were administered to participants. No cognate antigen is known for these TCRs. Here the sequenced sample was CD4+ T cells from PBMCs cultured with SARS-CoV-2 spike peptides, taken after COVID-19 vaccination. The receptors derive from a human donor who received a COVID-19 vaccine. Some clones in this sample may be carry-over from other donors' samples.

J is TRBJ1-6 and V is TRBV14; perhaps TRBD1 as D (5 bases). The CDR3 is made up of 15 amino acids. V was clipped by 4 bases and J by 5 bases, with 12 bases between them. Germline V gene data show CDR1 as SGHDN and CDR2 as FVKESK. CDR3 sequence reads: CASSPVSGNNSPLHF. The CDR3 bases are TGTGCCAGCAGCCCAGTGTCAGGGAATAATTCACCCCTCCACTTT.

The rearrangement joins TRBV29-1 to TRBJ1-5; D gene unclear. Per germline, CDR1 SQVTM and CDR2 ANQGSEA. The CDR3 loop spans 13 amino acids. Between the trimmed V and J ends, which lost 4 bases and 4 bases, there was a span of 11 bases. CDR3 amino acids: CSVVWGYNQPQHF. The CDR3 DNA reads TGCAGCGTTGTATGGGGTTATAATCAGCCCCAGCATTTT. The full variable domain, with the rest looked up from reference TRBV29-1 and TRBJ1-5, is SAVISQKPSRDICQRGTSLTIQCQVDSQVTMMFWYRQQPGQSLTLIATANQGSEATYESGFVIDKFPISRPNLTFSTLTVSNMSPEDSSIYLCSVVWGYNQPQHFGDGTRLSIL.

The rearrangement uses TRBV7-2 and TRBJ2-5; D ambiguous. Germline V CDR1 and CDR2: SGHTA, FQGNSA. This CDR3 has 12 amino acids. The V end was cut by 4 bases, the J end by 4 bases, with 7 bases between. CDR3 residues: CASSSKGETQYF. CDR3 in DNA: TGTGCCAGCAGCTCAAAGGGAGAGACCCAGTACTTC.

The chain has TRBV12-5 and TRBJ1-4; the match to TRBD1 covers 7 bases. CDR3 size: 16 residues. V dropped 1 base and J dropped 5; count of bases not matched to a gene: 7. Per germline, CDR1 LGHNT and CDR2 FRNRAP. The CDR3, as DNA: TGTGCTAGTGGTTTGGACGGGGGACAGTTAAATGAAAAACTGTTTTTT. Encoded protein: CASGLDGGQLNEKLFF.

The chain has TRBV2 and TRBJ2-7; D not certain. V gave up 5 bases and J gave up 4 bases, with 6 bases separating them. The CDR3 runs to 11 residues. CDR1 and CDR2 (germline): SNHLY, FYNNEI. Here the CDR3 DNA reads TGTGCCAGCAGTCAACAATACGAGCAGTACGTC. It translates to CASSQQYEQYV.

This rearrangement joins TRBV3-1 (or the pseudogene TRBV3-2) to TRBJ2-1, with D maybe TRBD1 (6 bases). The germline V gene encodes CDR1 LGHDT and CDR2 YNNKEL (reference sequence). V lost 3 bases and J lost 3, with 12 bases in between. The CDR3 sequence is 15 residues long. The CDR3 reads CASSHYQDSYNEQFF. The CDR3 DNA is TGTGCCAGCAGCCACTACCAGGACAGCTACAATGAGCAGTTCTTC.

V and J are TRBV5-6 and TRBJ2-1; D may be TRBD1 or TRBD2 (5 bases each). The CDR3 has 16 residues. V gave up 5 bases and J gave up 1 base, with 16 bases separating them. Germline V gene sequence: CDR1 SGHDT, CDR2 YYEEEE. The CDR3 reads CASSYRPGRSYNEQFF. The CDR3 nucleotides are TGTGCCAGCAGTTACCGCCCGGGACGGTCCTACAATGAGCAGTTCTTC.

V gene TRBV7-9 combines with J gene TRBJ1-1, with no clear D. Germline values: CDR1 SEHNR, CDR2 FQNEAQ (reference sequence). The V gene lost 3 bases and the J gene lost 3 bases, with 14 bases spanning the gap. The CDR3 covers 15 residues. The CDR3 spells CASSFRGVGDTEAFF. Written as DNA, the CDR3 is TGTGCCAGCAGCTTCCGCGGGGTAGGTGACACTGAAGCTTTCTTT.

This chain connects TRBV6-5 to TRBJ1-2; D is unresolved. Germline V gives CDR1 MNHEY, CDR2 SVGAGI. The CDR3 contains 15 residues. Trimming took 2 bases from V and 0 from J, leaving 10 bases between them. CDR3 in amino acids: CASSYLTGANYGYTF. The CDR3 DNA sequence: TGTGCCAGCAGTTACCTGACGGGCGCTAACTATGGCTACACCTTC.

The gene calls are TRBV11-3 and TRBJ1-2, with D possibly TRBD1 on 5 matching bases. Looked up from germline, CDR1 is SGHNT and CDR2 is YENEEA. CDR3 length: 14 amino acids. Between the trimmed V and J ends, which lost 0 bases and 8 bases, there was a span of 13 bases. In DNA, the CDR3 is TGTGCCAGCAGCTTAGATGGGACCCGGTACGGCTACACCTTC. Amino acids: CASSLDGTRYGYTF.

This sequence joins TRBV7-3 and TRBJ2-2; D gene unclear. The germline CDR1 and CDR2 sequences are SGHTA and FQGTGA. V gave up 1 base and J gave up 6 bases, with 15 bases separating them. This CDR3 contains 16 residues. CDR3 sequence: CASSLNHASVSGELFF. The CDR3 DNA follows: TGTGCCAGCAGCTTAAATCACGCTAGTGTGTCCGGGGAGCTGTTTTTT. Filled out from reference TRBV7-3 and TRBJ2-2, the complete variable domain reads GAGVSQTPSNKVTEKGKYVELRCDPISGHTALYWYRQSLGQGPEFLIYFQGTGAADDSGLPNDRFFAVRPEGSVSTLKIQRTERGDSAVYLCASSLNHASVSGELFFGEGSRLTVL.

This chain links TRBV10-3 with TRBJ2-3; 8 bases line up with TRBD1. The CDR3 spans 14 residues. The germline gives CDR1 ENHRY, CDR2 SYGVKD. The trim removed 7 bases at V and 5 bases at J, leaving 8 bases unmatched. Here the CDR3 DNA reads TGTGCCATCATGACAGGGGCCGGGGGAGATACGCAGTATTTT. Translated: CAIMTGAGGDTQYF.

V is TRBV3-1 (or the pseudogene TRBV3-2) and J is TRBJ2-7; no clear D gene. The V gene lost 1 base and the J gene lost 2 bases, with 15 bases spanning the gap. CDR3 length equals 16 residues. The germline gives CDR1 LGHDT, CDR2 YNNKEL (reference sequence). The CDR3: CASSQGFGTSTYEQYV. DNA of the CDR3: TGTGCCAGCAGCCAAGGGTTCGGTACCTCAACCTACGAGCAGTACGTC.

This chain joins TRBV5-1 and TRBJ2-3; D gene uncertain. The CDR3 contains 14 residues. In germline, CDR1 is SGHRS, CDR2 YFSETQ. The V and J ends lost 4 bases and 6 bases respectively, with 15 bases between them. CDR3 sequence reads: CASSIRGPPDTQYF. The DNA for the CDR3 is TGCGCCAGCAGCATCCGAGGTCCACCGGATACGCAGTATTTT.

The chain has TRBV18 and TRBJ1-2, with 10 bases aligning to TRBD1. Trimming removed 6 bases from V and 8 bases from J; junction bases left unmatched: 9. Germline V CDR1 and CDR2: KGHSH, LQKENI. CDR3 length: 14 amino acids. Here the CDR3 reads CASSRGTGEYGYTF. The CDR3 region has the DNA TGTGCCAGCTCTCGCGGGACAGGGGAATACGGCTACACCTTC. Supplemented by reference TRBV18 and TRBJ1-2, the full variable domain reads NAGVMQNPRHLVRRRGQEARLRCSPMKGHSHVYWYRQLPEEGLKFMVYLQKENIIDESGMPKERFSAEFPKEGPSILRIQQVVRGDSAAYFCASSRGTGEYGYTFGSGTRLTVV.